This T cell receptor (beta chain) comes out of a study of tumor-infiltrating lymphocytes in primary liver carcinoma (dated 2017 in TCRdb). Regarding the research as a whole: Between November 2015 and early 2016, roughly five patients in China with histopathologically diagnosed primary liver carcinoma had their tumors surgically resected. Roughly 3.5 to 7.5 million productive TCRbeta reads were obtained per sample, and no significant difference in read depth was found between tissue types. Repertoires from technical replicates were highly reproducible, with mean shared-clone rates approximately 0.9 and correlation coefficients above 0.95. Hepatocellular carcinoma (four) or combined HCC and intrahepatic cholangiocarcinoma (one) was present in the five patients, who were three men and two women aged 30 to 69 years. TCRbeta repertoire sequencing covered 35 or so specimens from 5 patients: around 25 tumor regions, 5 adjacent noncancerous liver tissues and 5 peripheral blood samples. For each liver tumor, the study sampled five regions along with adjacent normal tissue and blood, and applied TCRbeta repertoire sequencing, expression microarrays and whole-exome sequencing. Tumors of the five patients were stage T1-T3 N0M0 with maximum diameters of roughly 4.2 to 11 cm. The full study reports these points: Bulk unsorted samples precluded comparing CD4+ and CD8+ T cell repertoires. Only four or five patients were included in the study, and the authors note that the findings should be validated in a larger study. Because sequencing covered only the TCR beta chain and unpaired alpha chains were not captured, true repertoire diversity is likely underestimated. The top 250 clones accounted for a significantly greater share of the repertoire in tumors than in blood (p = 0.039). Consistent with antigen-driven expansion, pairs of tumor regions showed higher repertoire overlap (mean about 36%) than either tumor-adjacent pairs (approximately 17%) or tumor-blood pairs (roughly 15%).

Of note for this clonotype: Its antigen is still unknown. Base qualities were left out, and no much larger clone turns up one base away.

RNA from unsorted whole blood was extracted with TRIzol reagent, and germline DNA was obtained with the DNeasy Blood & Tissue kit. At the time of sampling, the patients were treatment-naive and had chronic HBV infection. Before surgery, approximately 3.7 milliliters of peripheral blood were drawn into K2EDTA tubes. The germline V gene specifies SGHAT as CDR1 and FQNNGV as CDR2. V loses 4 bases of germline sequence and J loses 4 bases, and the interval between the two ends is 21 bases. Counted from cysteine to phenylalanine, this CDR3 has 17 amino acids. The DNA shown is the 51-base CDR3, in frame from base 1. A constant-region primer and ProtoScript II reverse transcriptase were used to reverse-transcribe TCRbeta-specific cDNA from approximately 450 ng total RNA. Construction of the TCRbeta libraries relied on three nested rounds of multiplex PCR, following a slightly modified ARM-PCR procedure. Each of the first two PCR rounds ran for about 10 cycles and used multiplex TRBV1-TRBV30 forward primers together with a Cbeta reverse primer. Sample barcodes and Illumina adapters were added in a final 25-cycle PCR with Deep VentR polymerase. Before sequencing, amplicons of 200-500 bp were gel-purified using a QIAquick gel extraction kit. An Illumina HiSeq 2500 was used to sequence the TCRbeta amplicons with 250-bp paired-end reads. Regarding the original processing steps: Reads were quality-trimmed with Trimmomatic v0.33, and paired reads were merged with FLASH v1.2.11 to recover full CDR3 sequences. MiGEC v1.2.1b assigned V, D and J germline segments to the rearranged TCRbeta sequences. VDJtools v1.0.0 computed clonotype statistics and Shannon-Wiener diversity indices. To reduce sampling bias, subsequent analyses other than the diversity analysis used only the 250 most abundant clonotypes in each sample. Using fastp at Q25 and MiXCR, TCRdb reprocessed the public reads and kept productive beta chains. Rows matching on CDR3 protein sequence are summarized as one entry with the most common DNA and genes. The V and J calls and clone size come from TCRdb's table, not from the authors' own analysis. This sample comprises fewer than 400,000 distinct CDR3 sequences, approximately 65% of them detected only once. The ten largest make up roughly 9% of the sample.

The chain links TRBV11-2 with TRBJ2-3; a tentative D call is TRBD1 (6 bases match). This clonotype was sampled from a man aged 35-49 years with primary liver carcinoma and hepatitis B virus infection. Sequencing input: peripheral blood. The sequence in DNA is TGTGCCAGCAGCTCCGAGGGGGAAGCCCCCTACGCAGATACGCAGTATTTT. Its amino acids are CASSSEGEAPYADTQYF.